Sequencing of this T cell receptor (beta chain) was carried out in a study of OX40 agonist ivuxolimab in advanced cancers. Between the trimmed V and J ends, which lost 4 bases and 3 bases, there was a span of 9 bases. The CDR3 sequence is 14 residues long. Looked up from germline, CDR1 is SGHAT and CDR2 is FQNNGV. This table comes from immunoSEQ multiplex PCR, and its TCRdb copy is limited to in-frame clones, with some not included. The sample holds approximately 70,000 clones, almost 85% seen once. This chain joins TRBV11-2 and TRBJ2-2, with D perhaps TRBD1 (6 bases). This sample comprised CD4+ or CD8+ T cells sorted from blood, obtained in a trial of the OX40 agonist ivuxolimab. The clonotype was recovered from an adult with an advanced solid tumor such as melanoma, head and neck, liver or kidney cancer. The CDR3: CASSYQGHTGELFF. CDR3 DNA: TGTGCCAGCAGCTATCAGGGGCACACCGGGGAGCTGTTTTTT.